Below are 2 T cell receptor beta chains sequenced from a single sample in a study of blood T cell repertoires in COVID-19. Sequencing used immunoSEQ multiplex PCR; TCRdb keeps in-frame clones, though not all of them. The sample yields roughly 54,000 clones, 91% seen once. The source material was peripheral blood. The source of these receptors is an older woman with active or convalescent COVID-19.

The rearrangement links TRBV27 to TRBJ1-4, with a tentative D call TRBD1 (5 bases). This CDR3 has 14 residues. Trimming stripped 5 bases from V and 6 bases from J, with 13 bases between. Germline values: CDR1 MNHEY, CDR2 SMNVEV (reference sequence). The CDR3 spells CASSKTLQDEKLFF. CDR3 in DNA: TGTGCCAGCAGTAAAACACTACAGGATGAAAAACTGTTTTTT.

The genes are TRBV14 and TRBJ2-1; D is perhaps TRBD2 (5 bases). Trimming cost V 0 bases and J 12 bases, with 15 bases left between them. The CDR3 is 14 residues long. Germline CDR1 reads SGHDN; CDR2 reads FVKESK. For the CDR3, the DNA is TGTGCCAGCAGCCAAGACGGACTTCGCTACTTGCAGTTCTTC. Translated: CASSQDGLRYLQFF.